What follows are 6 T cell receptor beta chains derived from one specimen sequenced in a study of blood T cell repertoires in COVID-19. Generated by immunoSEQ multiplex PCR, the TCRdb table keeps only in-frame clones and is missing some. The top ten clones hold under 2.5% of a sample with around 300,000 clones, roughly 86% of them seen once. Input material: PBMCs or T cells enriched from blood (not recorded which). The receptors shown here come from a woman aged 55-70 years who had recovered from COVID-19.

V and J are TRBV6-5 and TRBJ1-5, with a tentative D call TRBD1 (5 bases). The CDR3 has 15 amino acids. Germline assignment: CDR1 MNHEY and CDR2 SVGAGI. V was pared by 5 bases and J by 0 bases, with 11 bases between. The chain's CDR3 is CASSSQTDSNQPQHF. DNA for the CDR3: TGTGCCAGCAGTAGTCAGACAGATAGCAATCAGCCCCAGCATTTT.

CDR3 amino acids: CASSLVATGSYEQYF. The DNA of the CDR3 is TGTGCCAGCAGCTTAGTCGCCACAGGTTCCTACGAGCAGTACTTC. This rearrangement joins TRBV11-2 to TRBJ2-7, with a weak D call TRBD1 (5 bases). Trimming removed 1 base from V and 1 base from J, with 11 bases in between. The CDR3 contains 15 residues. The germline V gene encodes CDR1 SGHAT and CDR2 FQNNGV.

This clone appeared once. This chain links TRBV14 with TRBJ2-7; TRBD2 is a possible D gene (6 bases). With 2 bases removed from V and 4 bases from J, the gap between germline ends came to 21 bases. Germline CDR1 reads SGHDN; CDR2 reads FVKESK. The CDR3 spans 17 residues. The CDR3, as DNA: TGTGCCAGCAGCCAAAAAGCCTCCGGAGGGAGCTTGTACGAGCAGTACTTC. It codes for CASSQKASGGSLYEQYF.

A single count supports this clone. The V gene is TRBV6-2 or TRBV6-3, the J gene TRBJ2-1, with 8 bases matching TRBD2. The V gene's germline CDR1 is MNHEY and CDR2 SVGEGT. V was pared by 3 bases and J by 2 bases, with 3 bases of the junction left unmatched. The CDR3 is 15 residues long. Here the CDR3 DNA reads TGTGCCAGCAGTTATCGGGAGGGGACCTACAATGAGCAGTTCTTC. As protein: CASSYREGTYNEQFF.

The rearrangement joins TRBV11-1 to TRBJ2-7; 13 bases are a match to TRBD2. This CDR3 has 14 amino acids. The V segment lost 5 bases and the J segment 5 bases; nucleotides outside the gene matches: 3. Looked up from germline, CDR1 is SGHAT and CDR2 is FQDESV (reference sequence). The CDR3 protein is CASSLGLAGDEQYF. CDR3 DNA sequence: TGTGCCAGCAGCCTAGGACTAGCGGGAGACGAGCAGTACTTC.

This chain uses TRBV7-2 with TRBJ2-7; 10 nucleotides agree with TRBD2. The CDR3 covers 14 residues. The V gene's germline CDR1 is SGHTA and CDR2 FQGNSA. Unmatched junction bases numbered 8, after V lost 7 bases and J lost 5 bases. CDR3 sequence reads: CASTLSGTSDEQYF. The CDR3 DNA reads TGTGCCAGCACTCTCTCCGGGACTAGCGACGAGCAGTACTTC.